What follows are 25 T cell receptor beta chains derived from one specimen sequenced in a study of early T cells in non-severe SARS-CoV-2 infection. Each CDR3 protein gets one entry after TCRdb re-called the 5' RACE reads with MiXCR. Among around 62,000 distinct CDR3 sequences listed, 4.9% were seen once. The sequencing input was whole blood. The receptor source for this set is an adult who was a healthcare worker with PCR-confirmed SARS-CoV-2 infection or an uninfected control (not recorded which).

This clonotype has at least ten counts. The J gene is TRBJ2-7, the V gene TRBV11-1, with D hard to call. V lost 0 bases to trimming and J lost 0 bases, with 9 bases between them. The CDR3 has 15 residues. In germline, CDR1 is SGHAT, CDR2 FQDESV (reference sequence). This CDR3 reads CASSLAESNSYEQYF. CDR3 DNA sequence: TGTGCCAGCAGCTTAGCCGAATCTAACTCCTACGAGCAGTACTTC.

The chain has TRBV12-3 or TRBV12-4 and TRBJ1-5; D call uncertain. Trimming took 6 bases from V and 2 from J, leaving 8 bases between them. The CDR3 is 13 residues long. The CDR3 here is CASRTGGNQPQHF. The CDR3 nucleotides are TGTGCCAGCAGGACGGGTGGCAATCAGCCCCAGCATTTT.

This clonotype showed up just a few times. CDR3 region: CSARDTGKGYEQYF. In DNA form, the CDR3 reads TGCAGTGCTAGAGACACAGGGAAGGGGTACGAGCAGTACTTC. The V and J genes are TRBV20-1 and TRBJ2-7, with a weak D call TRBD1 (6 bases). The CDR3 extends over 14 amino acids. V was shortened by 0 bases and J by 4 bases, with 13 bases between the two germline ends. Germline CDR1 is DFQATT and CDR2 is SNEGSKA (reference sequence).

This clonotype came up many times. The CDR3 sequence is CAISDGLSVNQPQHF. CDR3 nucleotide sequence: TGTGCCATCAGTGACGGGCTTTCGGTGAATCAGCCCCAGCATTTT. This chain joins TRBV10-3 and TRBJ1-5; no definite D call. Germline assignment: CDR1 ENHRY and CDR2 SYGVKD. The V and J ends lost 3 bases and 4 bases respectively, with 13 bases between them. CDR3 length equals 15 residues.

This clonotype was seen repeatedly, ten times or more. This chain connects TRBV18 to TRBJ2-3; no reliable D call. CDR3 length: 14 amino acids. Germline values: CDR1 KGHSH, CDR2 LQKENI. V lost 0 bases and J lost 1, with 5 bases in between. CDR3 amino acids: CASSPPPGTDTQYF. The CDR3 coding sequence is TGTGCCAGCTCACCACCGCCAGGCACAGATACGCAGTATTTT.

This clonotype was counted ten times or more. The chain carries TRBV5-4 and TRBJ2-3; 8 nucleotides agree with TRBD2. The CDR3 runs 16 residues. Germline V gene lookup returns CDR1 SGHNT and CDR2 YYREEE (reference sequence). V trimming: 1 base; J trimming: 0 bases; junction bases outside the gene matches: 4. The CDR3 is CASSLYAGGSTDTQYF. DNA of the CDR3: TGTGCCAGCAGCTTGTACGCGGGAGGCAGCACAGATACGCAGTATTTT.

This clonotype was observed at least ten times. CDR3 sequence: CSVPAGGYNEQFF. The CDR3, as DNA: TGCAGCGTCCCAGCAGGGGGATACAATGAGCAGTTCTTC. The chain couples TRBV29-1 to TRBJ2-1; 7 bases are a match to TRBD1. The V segment lost 6 bases and the J segment 4 bases; nucleotides outside the gene matches: 6. The V gene's germline CDR1 is SQVTM and CDR2 ANQGSEA. CDR3 length: 13 residues.

This clonotype was seen at least ten times. The V and J genes are TRBV20-1 and TRBJ2-5; D is perhaps TRBD1 (5 bases). V lost 1 base and J 2 bases, leaving 14 bases between the germline ends. The CDR3 totals 15 residues. Germline assignment: CDR1 DFQATT and CDR2 SNEGSKA (reference sequence). In DNA form, the CDR3 reads TGCAGTGCTAGAGCGGGTCAGGGCATACAAGAGACCCAGTACTTC. Protein sequence: CSARAGQGIQETQYF.

This sequence joins TRBV21-1 and TRBJ2-7; the table's D call of TRBD1 was not tested on the DNA. TRBV21-1 is assigned pseudogene status. This CDR3 is 14 amino acids long. The CDR3 spells CASRWGPPRCGQYF. DNA for the CDR3: TGTGCCAGCAGATGGGGACCGCCTAGGTGCGGGCAGTACTTC.

This clonotype was recorded many times. The rearrangement uses TRBV7-6 and TRBJ2-7; 13 bases map to TRBD2. Germline V gene data show CDR1 as SGHVS and CDR2 as FNYEAQ. The trim removed 7 bases at V and 0 bases at J, leaving 12 bases unmatched. The CDR3 has 18 amino acids. The CDR3 DNA follows: TGTGCCAGCACCTCCGGGACTAGCGGGATGAGGAGCTCCTACGAGCAGTACTTC. This encodes CASTSGTSGMRSSYEQYF.

This clonotype appeared many times. This rearrangement joins TRBV29-1 to TRBJ2-7; D is ambiguous. Per the germline V gene, CDR1 is SQVTM and CDR2 is ANQGSEA. This CDR3 spans 14 amino acids. Trimming stripped 0 bases from V and 0 bases from J, with 9 bases between. The CDR3, as DNA: TGCAGCGTTGAAGAAACGCGCAGCTCCTACGAGCAGTACTTC. Translation: CSVEETRSSYEQYF.

This clonotype was detected only a few times. The gene calls are TRBV4-1 and TRBJ1-2, with D tentatively TRBD1 (5 bases). CDR3 length equals 17 residues. V lost 1 base, J lost 5 bases, and 20 bases lay in between. The germline V gene encodes CDR1 MGHRA and CDR2 YSYEKL. CDR3 amino acids: CASSQVIWPGRRYGYTF. The CDR3 DNA follows: TGCGCCAGCAGCCAAGTCATCTGGCCGGGACGGAGATATGGCTACACCTTC.

The chain is built from TRBV6-2 or TRBV6-3 and TRBJ2-7, with TRBD2 identical over 7 bases. Looked up from germline, CDR1 is MNHEY and CDR2 is SVGEGT. J lost 5 bases, V lost 6 bases, and 10 bases had no gene match. The CDR3 contains 14 residues. The CDR3 DNA is TGTGCCAGCAGACGTACCGGGACTACGAACGAGCAGTACTTC. Residues: CASRRTGTTNEQYF.

This clonotype was seen more than once but under ten times. Relative to the germline gene, one junction end is altered; a read error may explain this. The chain carries TRBV24-1 and TRBJ2-2; tentative D call: TRBD2 (5 bases). CDR3 length: 16 amino acids. Germline-derived CDR1 and CDR2 are KGHDR and SFDVKD. CDR3 residues: CATSDLRESNTGELFF. The CDR3 DNA reads as TGTGCCACCAGTGATTTGAGGGAATCGAACACCGGGGAGCTTTTTTTT.

This clonotype appeared a few times. The chain carries TRBV4-3 and TRBJ2-3; D remains unclear. Trimming removed 0 bases from V and 0 bases from J, with 7 bases in between. CDR1 and CDR2 from the germline V gene are LGHNA and YSLEER. The CDR3 totals 15 residues. CDR3 amino acids: CASSQDQFSTDTQYF. The DNA for the CDR3 is TGCGCCAGCAGCCAAGATCAGTTTAGCACAGATACGCAGTATTTT.

The CDR3 region has the DNA TGTGCCAGCACAGGGGGCCCCGGGGAGCAGTACTTC. This codes for CASTGGPGEQYF. V gene TRBV2 combines with J gene TRBJ2-7, with 8 nucleotides matching TRBD1. CDR3 length equals 12 residues. The V and J ends lost 7 bases and 7 bases, in that order; junction bases with no gene match: 6. The V gene's germline CDR1 is SNHLY and CDR2 FYNNEI.

Notes on this clonotype: Possible read error: a much larger clone is one base away. The V and J genes are TRBV27 and TRBJ2-7, with D maybe TRBD1 (7 bases). V lost 3 bases to trimming and J lost 6 bases, with 18 bases between them. Germline V gene lookup returns CDR1 MNHEY and CDR2 SMNVEV (reference sequence). CDR3 length equals 15 residues. The CDR3 reads CASSLKGARGCEQYF. Written as DNA, the CDR3 is TGTGCCAGCAGTTTGAAGGGGGCGCGGGGATGCGAGCAGTACTTC.

This clonotype was counted ten times or more. This chain uses TRBV6-5 with TRBJ2-3; TRBD1 aligns across 9 bases. This CDR3 is 13 amino acids long. After removal of 6 bases from V and 7 bases from J, the junction contained 5 bases not matched to a gene. The germline V gene has CDR1 MNHEY and CDR2 SVGAGI. The CDR3 region has the DNA TGTGCCAGCAGCCCGGGACAGGGTTATACGCAGTATTTT. Its translation is CASSPGQGYTQYF.

The chain is built from TRBV5-1 and TRBJ2-2; possible D gene TRBD2, 6 bases. V shed 6 bases and J shed 4 bases, with 19 bases lying between them. CDR1 SGHRS and CDR2 YFSETQ come from the germline V gene. CDR3 size: 16 residues. The CDR3 DNA follows: TGCGCCAGCACTCCACCGGGACTCGCGGCCACCGGGGAGCTGTTTTTT. Translating gives CASTPPGLAATGELFF.

This clonotype appeared many times. DNA of the CDR3: TGCAGCGTTGAATTGGGGACAGGGTCCTATGAGCAGTTCTTC. Protein: CSVELGTGSYEQFF. This chain uses TRBV29-1 with TRBJ2-1; 9 nucleotides agree with TRBD1. V lost 2 bases and J lost 8; bases outside the gene matches: 7. The CDR3 is made up of 14 amino acids. Germline V gives CDR1 SQVTM, CDR2 ANQGSEA.

This clonotype was seen repeatedly, ten times or more. V gene TRBV19 combines with J gene TRBJ2-3, with 9 positions matching TRBD2. The junction had 10 bases not matched to a gene; V was cut back by 7 bases and J by 2 bases. The CDR3 spans 16 residues. Germline-derived CDR1 and CDR2 are LNHDA and SQIVND (reference sequence). For the CDR3, the DNA is TGTGCCAGTAACCAAGGAAGACTAGCGGACACAGATACGCAGTATTTT. Amino acids: CASNQGRLADTDTQYF.

This clonotype was seen at least ten times. The rearrangement uses TRBV6-6 and TRBJ1-3; D gene uncertain. The V gene's germline CDR1 is MNHNY and CDR2 SVGAGI (reference sequence). The CDR3 contains 17 residues. V was trimmed by 0 bases and J by 0 bases, leaving 12 bases between them. CDR3 DNA: TGTGCCAGCAGTTACTCGATGACCCAAGGCTCTGGAAACACCATATATTTT. The encoded protein is CASSYSMTQGSGNTIYF.

This clonotype was found a few times. This chain uses TRBV18 with TRBJ2-7; 8 bases are a match to TRBD1. After removal of 6 bases from V and 5 bases from J, the junction contained 6 bases not matched to a gene. The CDR3 has 13 amino acids. The germline CDR1 and CDR2 sequences are KGHSH and LQKENI. The CDR3 nucleotides read TGTGCCAGCTCTGGCCTACAGGGGGACGAGCAGTACTTC. It codes for CASSGLQGDEQYF. Combining the CDR3 with reference TRBV18 and TRBJ2-7 gives the whole variable domain NAGVMQNPRHLVRRRGQEARLRCSPMKGHSHVYWYRQLPEEGLKFMVYLQKENIIDESGMPKERFSAEFPKEGPSILRIQQVVRGDSAAYFCASSGLQGDEQYFGPGTRLTVT.

This clonotype was found many times. The chain has TRBV5-6 and TRBJ1-2; D is unresolved. The CDR3 covers 14 residues. Trimming stripped 4 bases from V and 4 bases from J, with 14 bases between. The germline V gene has CDR1 SGHDT and CDR2 YYEEEE. CDR3 amino acids: CASSTVRATYGYTF. The CDR3 DNA is TGTGCCAGCAGCACAGTCCGGGCCACCTATGGCTACACCTTC.

This clonotype was counted only a few times. CDR3 coding DNA: TGTGCCAGCAGTGAACGGGGGACCGAGCAGTACTTC. It encodes CASSERGTEQYF. The rearrangement uses TRBV6-1 and TRBJ2-7; D may be TRBD2 (6 bases). CDR3 length: 12 amino acids. Looked up from germline, CDR1 is MNHNS and CDR2 is SASEGT. Trimming left V 2 bases short and J 6 bases short, with 8 bases between.